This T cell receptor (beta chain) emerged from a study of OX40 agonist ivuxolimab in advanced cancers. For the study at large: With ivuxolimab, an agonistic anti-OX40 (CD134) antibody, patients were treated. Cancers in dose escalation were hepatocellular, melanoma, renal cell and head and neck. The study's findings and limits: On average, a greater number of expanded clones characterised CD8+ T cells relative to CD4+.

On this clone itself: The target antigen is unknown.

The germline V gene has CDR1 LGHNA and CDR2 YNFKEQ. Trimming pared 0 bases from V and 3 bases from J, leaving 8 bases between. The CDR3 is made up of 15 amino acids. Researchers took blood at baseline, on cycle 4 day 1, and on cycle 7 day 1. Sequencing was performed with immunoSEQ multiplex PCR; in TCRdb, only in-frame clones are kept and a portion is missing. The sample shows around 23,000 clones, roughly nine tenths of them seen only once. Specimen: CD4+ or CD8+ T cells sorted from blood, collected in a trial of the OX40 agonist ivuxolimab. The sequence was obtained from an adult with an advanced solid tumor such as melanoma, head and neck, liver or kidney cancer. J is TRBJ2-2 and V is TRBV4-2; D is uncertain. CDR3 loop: CASSQEGSDTGELFF. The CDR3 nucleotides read TGTGCCAGCAGCCAAGAAGGGTCCGACACCGGGGAGCTGTTTTTT.